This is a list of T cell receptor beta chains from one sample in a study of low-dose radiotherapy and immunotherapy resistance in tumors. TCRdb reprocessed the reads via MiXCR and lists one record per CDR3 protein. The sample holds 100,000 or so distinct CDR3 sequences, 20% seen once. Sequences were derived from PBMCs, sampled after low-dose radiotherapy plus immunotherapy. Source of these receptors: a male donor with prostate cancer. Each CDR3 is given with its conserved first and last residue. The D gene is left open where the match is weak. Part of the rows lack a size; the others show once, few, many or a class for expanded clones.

cdr3_nt: TGTGCCACCAGTGGTGGTCCTCGGGGCGATGAGCAGTTCTTC; cdr3_aa: CATSGGPRGDEQFF; j_call: TRBJ2-1; v_call: TRBV24-1; clone_size: many; d_call: NA
cdr3_nt: TGTGCCCATGGGGGGGCGGGTCAAGAGACCCAGTACTTC; cdr3_aa: CAHGGAGQETQYF; j_call: TRBJ2-5; v_call: TRBV30; clone_size: many; d_call: NA
cdr3_nt: TGTGCCAGCAGCATAACAGGGCTGTCCTACGAGCAGTACTTC; cdr3_aa: CASSITGLSYEQYF; j_call: TRBJ2-7; v_call: TRBV14; clone_size: few; d_call: NA
cdr3_nt: NA; cdr3_aa: CASSASQGGLMKNCFF; j_call: TRBJ1-4; v_call: TRBV21-1; clone_size: few; d_call: NA
cdr3_nt: TGTGCCAGCAGCCGAAGGGGACGACAGGGTTCCTATAATTCACCCCTCCACTTT; cdr3_aa: CASSRRGRQGSYNSPLHF; j_call: TRBJ1-6; v_call: TRBV6-8; clone_size: many; d_call: TRBD1
cdr3_nt: TGCAGTGCCGCAAACCCGGGCTATGGCTACACCTTC; cdr3_aa: CSAANPGYGYTF; j_call: TRBJ1-2; v_call: TRBV20-1; clone_size: many; d_call: NA
cdr3_nt: TGTGCCAGTAGTACGGGACAGCACAATCAGCCCCAGCATTTT; cdr3_aa: CASSTGQHNQPQHF; j_call: TRBJ1-5; v_call: TRBV19; clone_size: many; d_call: TRBD1
cdr3_nt: TGCAGCGTTGAACAGGGGCGGGACACTGAAGCTTTCTTT; cdr3_aa: CSVEQGRDTEAFF; j_call: TRBJ1-1; v_call: TRBV29-1; clone_size: medium-sized; d_call: NA
cdr3_nt: TGCAGTGCTAGAGATCCGAGTCGGGGGGGCTCCTACGAGCAGTACTTC; cdr3_aa: CSARDPSRGGSYEQYF; j_call: TRBJ2-7; v_call: TRBV20-1; clone_size: many; d_call: TRBD2
cdr3_nt: TGTGCCAGCAGCTCCGTACTCTCTGGAAACACCATATATTTT; cdr3_aa: CASSSVLSGNTIYF; j_call: TRBJ1-3; v_call: TRBV11-2; clone_size: NA; d_call: NA
cdr3_nt: TGTGCCAGCAGTTCGGGACAGGGAGGGGTGCAGTACTTC; cdr3_aa: CASSSGQGGVQYF; j_call: TRBJ2-7; v_call: TRBV6-8; clone_size: NA; d_call: TRBD1
cdr3_nt: TGTGCCAGCAGAGCAGGGGGGGCTGAGCAGTTCTTC; cdr3_aa: CASRAGGAEQFF; j_call: TRBJ2-1; v_call: TRBV3-1; clone_size: few; d_call: NA
cdr3_nt: TGTGCCAGCAGCCTTGTAGCTAGCTCCTACAATGAGCAGTTCTTC; cdr3_aa: CASSLVASSYNEQFF; j_call: TRBJ2-1; v_call: TRBV6-5; clone_size: many; d_call: NA
cdr3_nt: TGTGCCAGCAGCTTAGACCGGGACACTGTCAACGAGCAGTACTTC; cdr3_aa: CASSLDRDTVNEQYF; j_call: TRBJ2-7; v_call: TRBV11-2; clone_size: many; d_call: NA
cdr3_nt: TGCGCCAGCAGCTCCAGGGGGGCCGGGGAGCTGTTTTTT; cdr3_aa: CASSSRGAGELFF; j_call: TRBJ2-2; v_call: TRBV5-1; clone_size: many; d_call: NA
cdr3_nt: TGTGCCAGCAGTCGACAGGGAAGTGGTGAAAAACTGTTTTTT; cdr3_aa: CASSRQGSGEKLFF; j_call: TRBJ1-4; v_call: TRBV6-6; clone_size: many; d_call: TRBD1
cdr3_nt: TGTGCCAGCAGTGCAAATCCGGGTGTGGATCAGCCCCAGCATTTT; cdr3_aa: CASSANPGVDQPQHF; j_call: TRBJ1-5; v_call: TRBV6-1; clone_size: many; d_call: NA
cdr3_nt: TGCGCCAGCAGCTTGGGGCAGGGGGGGGAGCAGTACTTC; cdr3_aa: CASSLGQGGEQYF; j_call: TRBJ2-7; v_call: TRBV5-1; clone_size: many; d_call: NA
cdr3_nt: TGTGCCAGCAGACCGCTAACAGGGGGCACTGAAGCTTTCTTT; cdr3_aa: CASRPLTGGTEAFF; j_call: TRBJ1-1; v_call: TRBV2; clone_size: many; d_call: TRBD1
cdr3_nt: TGTGCAAGTCGCTTAAACCCCACCTCTCAGGGGATTTTCTACAATGAGCAGTTCTTC; cdr3_aa: CASRLNPTSQGIFYNEQFF; j_call: TRBJ2-1; v_call: TRBV12-2; clone_size: NA; d_call: NA
cdr3_nt: TGTGCCAGCCGAAGCGGGGGGGCACGGACCCAGTACTTC; cdr3_aa: CASRSGGARTQYF; j_call: TRBJ2-5; v_call: TRBV7-9; clone_size: NA; d_call: TRBD2
cdr3_nt: TGCAGCGTATTCCCAGGAAGAATTGAAGCTTTCTTT; cdr3_aa: CSVFPGRIEAFF; j_call: TRBJ1-1; v_call: TRBV29-1; clone_size: many; d_call: NA
cdr3_nt: TGCAGCGTTGATGGGATTGACAGGGGCGAAGAGACCCAGTACTTC; cdr3_aa: CSVDGIDRGEETQYF; j_call: TRBJ2-5; v_call: TRBV29-1; clone_size: many; d_call: TRBD1
cdr3_nt: TGTGCCATCTATAGCGGGAATAGCTCCTACGAGCAGTACTTC; cdr3_aa: CAIYSGNSSYEQYF; j_call: TRBJ2-7; v_call: TRBV10-3; clone_size: NA; d_call: TRBD2
cdr3_nt: TGTGCCAGCAGCCCCGAGGGGACTAGCGGGGGGGCAGCTGAGCAGTTCTTC; cdr3_aa: CASSPEGTSGGAAEQFF; j_call: TRBJ2-1; v_call: TRBV9; clone_size: many; d_call: TRBD2
cdr3_nt: TGTGCCAGCAGCCTCTTAGGGAGGGGAGCGGCAGGGGGCGATTCAGCTTTCTTT; cdr3_aa: CASSLLGRGAAGGDSAFF; j_call: TRBJ1-1; v_call: TRBV7-8; clone_size: NA; d_call: TRBD1
cdr3_nt: TGCGCCAGCAGGCGGGACAATCCCTGGGTCTACGAGCAGTACTTC; cdr3_aa: CASRRDNPWVYEQYF; j_call: TRBJ2-7; v_call: TRBV23-1; clone_size: many; d_call: NA
cdr3_nt: TGTGCCATCAGTGGCAACTCCCTTGATACGCAGTATTTT; cdr3_aa: CAISGNSLDTQYF; j_call: TRBJ2-3; v_call: TRBV10-3; clone_size: many; d_call: NA
cdr3_nt: TGTGCCAGCAGCCAACGGGGGAGGGGCACTGAAGCTTTCTTT; cdr3_aa: CASSQRGRGTEAFF; j_call: TRBJ1-1; v_call: TRBV3-1; clone_size: many; d_call: NA
cdr3_nt: TGTGCCAGCAGTGAGACAAACTCTGGGGCCAACGTCCTGACTTTC; cdr3_aa: CASSETNSGANVLTF; j_call: TRBJ2-6; v_call: TRBV6-1; clone_size: large; d_call: NA
cdr3_nt: TGTGCCAGCAGCTTCAGGTCGGATGAGCAGTTCTTC; cdr3_aa: CASSFRSDEQFF; j_call: TRBJ2-1; v_call: TRBV7-9; clone_size: many; d_call: NA
cdr3_nt: TGTGCCAGCAGCTTATCAGGGGCCTACAATGAGCAGTTCTTC; cdr3_aa: CASSLSGAYNEQFF; j_call: TRBJ2-1; v_call: TRBV5-4; clone_size: many; d_call: NA
cdr3_nt: TGTGCCAGCAGCTTACCCGGGTCCACTGAAGCTTTCTTT; cdr3_aa: CASSLPGSTEAFF; j_call: TRBJ1-1; v_call: TRBV7-9; clone_size: many; d_call: NA
cdr3_nt: TGTGCCAGCAGTTACTCTAGGGTAGCCAAAAACATTCAGTACTTC; cdr3_aa: CASSYSRVAKNIQYF; j_call: TRBJ2-4; v_call: TRBV6-5; clone_size: many; d_call: NA
cdr3_nt: TGTGCCAGCTCACGGGGTTCGGAGCAGCCCCAGCATTTT; cdr3_aa: CASSRGSEQPQHF; j_call: TRBJ1-5; v_call: TRBV18; clone_size: many; d_call: NA
cdr3_nt: TGTGCCAGCAGCTTACACGGGACTAGCGGGGGTAATGAGCAGTTCTTC; cdr3_aa: CASSLHGTSGGNEQFF; j_call: TRBJ2-1; v_call: TRBV7-3; clone_size: many; d_call: TRBD2
cdr3_nt: TGCAGTGCTAGCCCACAGGGCCTCACCAATCAGCCCCAGCATTTT; cdr3_aa: CSASPQGLTNQPQHF; j_call: TRBJ1-5; v_call: TRBV20-1; clone_size: once; d_call: NA
cdr3_nt: TGTGCCAGCAGCGTAGGACTCGCAGAGACCCAGTACTTC; cdr3_aa: CASSVGLAETQYF; j_call: TRBJ2-5; v_call: TRBV9; clone_size: few; d_call: NA
cdr3_nt: TGTGCCAGCAGTTACTCCAGGGGGTACACTGAAGCTTTCTTT; cdr3_aa: CASSYSRGYTEAFF; j_call: TRBJ1-1; v_call: TRBV6-2/TRBV6-3; clone_size: NA; d_call: TRBD1
cdr3_nt: NA; cdr3_aa: CATGELAGLTGELFFF; j_call: TRBJ2-2; v_call: TRBV15; clone_size: NA; d_call: NA
cdr3_nt: TGTGCCAGCAGTTTTAGCGGGGGGAACACCGGGGAGCTGTTTTTT; cdr3_aa: CASSFSGGNTGELFF; j_call: TRBJ2-2; v_call: TRBV2; clone_size: many; d_call: TRBD2
cdr3_nt: TGCAGCGTTGGGCAACCCTACGAGCAGTACTTC; cdr3_aa: CSVGQPYEQYF; j_call: TRBJ2-7; v_call: TRBV29-1; clone_size: many; d_call: NA
cdr3_nt: TGTGCCAGCAGCCATGAGAGGACAGGGGAGGATACGCAGTATTTT; cdr3_aa: CASSHERTGEDTQYF; j_call: TRBJ2-3; v_call: TRBV4-1; clone_size: NA; d_call: TRBD1
cdr3_nt: TGCGCCAATCGGGCAGGCCCTGGAAACACCATATATTTT; cdr3_aa: CANRAGPGNTIYF; j_call: TRBJ1-3; v_call: TRBV10-1; clone_size: many; d_call: NA
cdr3_nt: TGTGCCAGCAATCGGGGGGGGACTAGCGGATGGGGGGATACGCAGTATTTT; cdr3_aa: CASNRGGTSGWGDTQYF; j_call: TRBJ2-3; v_call: TRBV11-2; clone_size: few; d_call: TRBD2
cdr3_nt: TGCGCCAGCAGCCAAGATCGGCAGGGCGCTACCACAGATACGCAGTATTTT; cdr3_aa: CASSQDRQGATTDTQYF; j_call: TRBJ2-3; v_call: TRBV4-1; clone_size: many; d_call: NA
cdr3_nt: TGCGCCAGCAGCCGATGGGACAGGGGGAATGAGCAGTTCTTC; cdr3_aa: CASSRWDRGNEQFF; j_call: TRBJ2-1; v_call: TRBV4-1; clone_size: many; d_call: TRBD1
cdr3_nt: TGTGCCAGCAGCATGGTCGGGGGGGACAATGAGCAGTTCTTC; cdr3_aa: CASSMVGGDNEQFF; j_call: TRBJ2-1; v_call: TRBV7-9; clone_size: many; d_call: TRBD2
cdr3_nt: TGTGCCCCATACAGGGGGCTGCACACTGAAGCTTTCTTT; cdr3_aa: CAPYRGLHTEAFF; j_call: TRBJ1-1; v_call: TRBV24-1; clone_size: NA; d_call: TRBD1
cdr3_nt: TGTGCCAGCAGTGAGGGGGATACGCAGTATTTT; cdr3_aa: CASSEGDTQYF; j_call: TRBJ2-3; v_call: TRBV2; clone_size: NA; d_call: NA
cdr3_nt: TGTGCCAGCAGCCCGGACAGAGGGTCTGAAGCTTTCTTT; cdr3_aa: CASSPDRGSEAFF; j_call: TRBJ1-1; v_call: TRBV7-2; clone_size: many; d_call: NA
cdr3_nt: TGTGCCAGCAGTTCTAGCGGTTCCACGCAGTATTTT; cdr3_aa: CASSSSGSTQYF; j_call: TRBJ2-3; v_call: TRBV28; clone_size: NA; d_call: TRBD2
cdr3_nt: TGTGCCAGCAGCCAACTCCACTACGAGCAGTACTTC; cdr3_aa: CASSQLHYEQYF; j_call: TRBJ2-7; v_call: TRBV3-1; clone_size: many; d_call: NA